The rows below give T cell receptor beta chains drawn from one sample of a study of cytomegalovirus exposure and HLA in healthy donors. Profiling relied on immunoSEQ multiplex PCR, and the TCRdb table lists in-frame clones only, not all of them. This table has roughly 140,000 clones, around 80% appearing once. Sequencing was done on a sample of PBMCs. The receptors were gathered from a male donor in good health and CMV-seronegative. Each CDR3 is given with its conserved first and last residue. The order of the fields is clone size, D gene, J gene, V gene, CDR3 DNA, CDR3 protein. D genes are given only for firm matches. The size field is filled for only some rows; it gives once, few, many or a size class.

>NA|NA|TRBJ2-7|TRBV2
TGTGCCAGCAGTGAGCAGGGCATGGGCTACGAGCAGTACTTC
CASSEQGMGYEQYF
>once|NA|TRBJ2-2|TRBV28
TGTGCCAGCAGTTTAGAGGGGGTGATGAACACCGGGGAGCTGTTTTTT
CASSLEGVMNTGELFF
>NA|TRBD1|TRBJ2-5|TRBV28
TGTGCCAGCAGTTTCCCGACAGGGTTAGGAGAGACCCAGTACTTC
CASSFPTGLGETQYF
>few|NA|TRBJ1-5|TRBV4-1
TGCGCCAGCAGCCAAGTGTTCGGGTTACTAACGAATCAGCCCCAGCATTTT
CASSQVFGLLTNQPQHF
>NA|NA|TRBJ2-7|TRBV11-3
TGTGCCAGCAGCTTACGACAGAACTACGAGCAGTACTTC
CASSLRQNYEQYF
>NA|TRBD1|TRBJ2-5|TRBV18
TGTGCCAGCTCACCTGGGACAGGGGTCTGGGAGACCCAGTACTTC
CASSPGTGVWETQYF
>NA|TRBD2|TRBJ2-1|TRBV7-3
TGTGCCAGCAGCTCAGCGGGGGGGTACAATGAGCAGTTCTTC
CASSSAGGYNEQFF
>NA|NA|TRBJ1-4|TRBV5-1
TGCGCCAGCTGCAACGGAGGGAACATTAATGAAAAACTGTTTTTT
CASCNGGNINEKLFF
>NA|NA|TRBJ2-1|TRBV18
TGTGCCAGCTCACCAGGGGCAGCTGGTGAGCAGTTCTTC
CASSPGAAGEQFF
>NA|NA|TRBJ1-3|TRBV5-1
TGCGCCAGCAGCTCTGATCCACAGAGCTCTGGAAACACCATATATTTT
CASSSDPQSSGNTIYF
>NA|NA|TRBJ1-5|TRBV28
TGTGCCAGCAGTTTAACCGGGGTTCCCAATCAGCCCCAGCATTTT
CASSLTGVPNQPQHF
>NA|NA|TRBJ2-1|TRBV7-9
TGTGCCAGCAGCTCCCGTGGAGGATCAATAAATGAGCAGTTCTTC
CASSSRGGSINEQFF
>NA|TRBD1|TRBJ2-7|TRBV5-5
TGTGCCAGCAGCCCTTACAGGGGTTCCTACGAGCAGTACTTC
CASSPYRGSYEQYF
>NA|NA|TRBJ1-4|TRBV6-1
TGTGCCAGCAGATCACATAGCGGCGGTGAAAAACTGTTTTTT
CASRSHSGGEKLFF
>NA|TRBD1|TRBJ1-2|TRBV10-3
TGTGCCATCGGCGGAGGTCAGGGGGATGGCTACACCTTC
CAIGGGQGDGYTF
>NA|NA|TRBJ2-6|TRBV19
TGTGCCAGTAGTACCTCTAGGGGCTCTGGGGCCAACGTCCTGACTTTC
CASSTSRGSGANVLTF
>NA|NA|TRBJ2-7|TRBV11-2
TGTGCCAGCAGCTCCCAGCAGGGCTCCTACGAGCAGTACTTC
CASSSQQGSYEQYF
>NA|TRBD2|TRBJ2-3|TRBV4-1
TGCGCCAGCAGCCAAGGGGGACTAGTTTTTTCTGCAGATACGCAGTATTTT
CASSQGGLVFSADTQYF
>NA|NA|TRBJ1-3|TRBV10-3
TGTGCCATCAGTTTCAGGACTCCTGCTGGAAACACCATATATTTT
CAISFRTPAGNTIYF
>NA|TRBD2|TRBJ2-7|TRBV6-5
TGTGCCAGCAGTAAAGAGGGACTAGTAAGGTACGAGCAGTACTTC
CASSKEGLVRYEQYF
>NA|NA|TRBJ1-3|TRBV6-5
TGTGCCAGCAGTTCGGTGAGCTCTGGAAACACCATATATTTT
CASSSVSSGNTIYF
>NA|NA|TRBJ1-1|TRBV27
TGTGCCAGCAGAACAGTCCCGAACACTGAAGCTTTCTTT
CASRTVPNTEAFF
>NA|NA|TRBJ2-7|TRBV7-2
TGTGCCAGCAGCTCGCTCTACTACGAGCAGTACTTC
CASSSLYYEQYF
>NA|TRBD1|TRBJ2-7|TRBV18
TGTGCCAGCGCGCGGACAGGGCTCTCCTACGAGCAGTACTTC
CASARTGLSYEQYF
>NA|TRBD1|TRBJ1-1|TRBV5-1
TGCGCCAGCAGCATTAACCCCGGGACAGGGAATGGTGAAGCTTTCTTT
CASSINPGTGNGEAFF
>NA|TRBD1|TRBJ2-5|TRBV15
TGTGCCACCAGCGGACAGGGGCAAGGGGAGACCCAGTACTTC
CATSGQGQGETQYF
>NA|NA|TRBJ1-1|TRBV5-1
TGCGCCAGCAGCGGACCATCAGCGGGGGAAGCTTTCTTT
CASSGPSAGEAFF
>few|TRBD1|TRBJ2-1|TRBV5-1
TGCGCCAGCATGGGACAGGGTCTGGATGAGCAGTTCTTC
CASMGQGLDEQFF
>NA|NA|TRBJ2-1|TRBV6-6
TGTGCCAGCACCGATGGGAGCTATTCCTACAATGAGCAGTTCTTC
CASTDGSYSYNEQFF
>NA|TRBD2|TRBJ2-1|TRBV7-3
TGTGCCAGCAGCTTGTTTAGCGGGGTCTCCTACAATGAGCAGTTCTTC
CASSLFSGVSYNEQFF
>NA|TRBD1|TRBJ2-7|TRBV19
TGTGCCAGTAGTATCACTCGGACAGGGAATATTCACGAGCAGTACTTC
CASSITRTGNIHEQYF
>NA|NA|TRBJ2-3|TRBV15
TGTGCCACCAGCAGAGCAGCGGCTACGCAGTATTTT
CATSRAAATQYF
>NA|NA|TRBJ2-7|TRBV30
TGTGCCTGGAATAACAGACCCTACGAGCAGTACTTC
CAWNNRPYEQYF
>NA|TRBD1|TRBJ2-5|TRBV30
TGTGCCTGGAAACCGGGACAGCGAGCAGGGACCCAGTACTTC
CAWKPGQRAGTQYF
>NA|NA|TRBJ1-1|TRBV27
TGTGCCAGCAGTTTCTCTCGGAACACTGAAGCTTTCTTT
CASSFSRNTEAFF
>NA|NA|TRBJ2-7|TRBV7-2
TGTGCCAGCAGCTTTTACAGCCTCTCCTACGAGCAGTACTTC
CASSFYSLSYEQYF
>NA|TRBD1|TRBJ2-7|TRBV27
TGTGCCAGCAGTCCTCGGACAGGCGCGAATTACGAGCAGTACTTC
CASSPRTGANYEQYF
>NA|TRBD1|TRBJ2-5|TRBV7-9
TGTGCCAGCAGACTGACAGGGGTAGAGACCCAGTACTTC
CASRLTGVETQYF
>NA|NA|TRBJ2-2|TRBV7-9
TGTGCCAGCAGGCTTCTTGGCGGGGGGGAGCTGTTTTTT
CASRLLGGGELFF
>NA|NA|TRBJ1-3|TRBV5-6
TGTGCCAGCAGCTCCGCGCGGGACACCATATATTTT
CASSSARDTIYF
>NA|NA|TRBJ1-5|TRBV6-1
TGTGCCAGCAGTGTGTCAGGGGCAAGCAATCAGCCCCAGCATTTT
CASSVSGASNQPQHF
>once|TRBD2|TRBJ2-3|TRBV5-4
TGTGCCAGCAGCTCGGGGGGGGGACGGATCACAGATACGCAGTATTTT
CASSSGGGRITDTQYF